A selection of T cell receptor beta chains follows, all from one sample in a study of identical twins. One entry per CDR3 protein, called by TCRdb with MiXCR from the 5' RACE reads. The table records about 340,000 distinct CDR3 sequences, approximately 13% of them present only once. This sample was also put to use in a study of yellow fever vaccine responses in identical twins.

Specimen: CD8+ T cells sorted from blood. These receptors were taken from a woman between 18 and 29 years old in good health. The CDR3 runs from the conserved cysteine through the conserved F or W. A D gene is named only where the DNA matches it firmly. The size of a clone is reported for some rows only, either as once, few or many, or as a class for expanded clones.

clone_size | j_call | v_call | d_call | cdr3_nt | cdr3_aa
many | TRBJ2-3 | TRBV7-9 | TRBD1 | TGTGCCAGCAGCCCTGGGACAGGGAGTAGAGATACGCAGTATTTT | CASSPGTGSRDTQYF
few | TRBJ2-2 | TRBV4-1 | TRBD1 | TGCGCCAGCAGCCAAGGGACCGGGACAGGGGGCCACACCGGGGAGCTGTTTTTT | CASSQGTGTGGHTGELFF
many | TRBJ2-1 | TRBV12-3/TRBV12-4 | TRBD1 | TGTGCCAGCAGTCAGACAGGGAATGAGCAGTTCTTC | CASSQTGNEQFF
few | TRBJ2-3 | TRBV3-1 | TRBD2 | TGTGCCAGCAGCCAAGACACTAGCGGGCCAGGAACAGATACGCAGTATTTT | CASSQDTSGPGTDTQYF
. | TRBJ2-5 | TRBV20-1 | TRBD1 | TGCAGTGCTAGAGAGAGGACAGGTGGGACCTTTATCGTGGAGACCCAGTACTTC | CSARERTGGTFIVETQYF
. | TRBJ2-2 | TRBV2 | TRBD1 | TGTGCCAGCTGGTCGAGACAGGGGCTTTTGACCGGGGAGCTGTTTTTT | CASWSRQGLLTGELFF
few | TRBJ1-2 | TRBV7-9 | . | TGTGCCAGCAGCTTAGCAGGAGAAGTACCTATATATGGCTACACCTTC | CASSLAGEVPIYGYTF
. | TRBJ1-2 | TRBV19 | . | TGTGCCACAGCCTATGCCTATGGCTACACCTTC | CATAYAYGYTF
. | TRBJ2-5 | TRBV28 | . | TGTGCCAGCAGCATTGGGAACAACCGGGAGACCCAGTACTTC | CASSIGNNRETQYF
. | TRBJ1-5 | TRBV7-9 | TRBD1 | TGTGCCAGCAGCAGACAGGGTTTTCAGCCCCAGCATTTT | CASSRQGFQPQHF
. | TRBJ2-6 | TRBV6-1 | TRBD1 | TGTGCCAGCCGACAGGGGGCAGGTGGGGCCAACGTCCTGACTTTC | CASRQGAGGANVLTF
few | TRBJ1-1 | TRBV2 | . | TGTGCCGTGACAGACATGAACACTGAAGCTTTCTTT | CAVTDMNTEAFF
. | TRBJ2-7 | TRBV20-1 | TRBD1 | TGCAGTGCTAATCCGGGACAGGGGGGTTACGAGCAGTACTTC | CSANPGQGGYEQYF
many | TRBJ2-7 | TRBV10-3 | . | TGTGCCATCAGTGAGGTCGGGGGAAGGTCCTACGAGCAGTACTTC | CAISEVGGRSYEQYF
once | TRBJ2-7 | TRBV2 | TRBD2 | TGTGCCAGCACCGTGCCGGGGACTAGCGGAACCTACGAGCAGTACTTC | CASTVPGTSGTYEQYF
many | TRBJ2-1 | TRBV12-3/TRBV12-4 | TRBD2 | TGTGCCAGCTCTAGCGGGACAAACAATGAGCAGTTCTTC | CASSSGTNNEQFF
many | TRBJ2-2 | TRBV12-3/TRBV12-4 | TRBD1 | TGTGCCAGCAACTCCGGGACAGGGGGCACCGGGGAGCTGTTTTTT | CASNSGTGGTGELFF
many | TRBJ2-1 | TRBV12-3/TRBV12-4 | . | TGTGCCAGCAGTTTACCGGGTCTGAACAATGAGCAGTTCTTC | CASSLPGLNNEQFF
many | TRBJ2-3 | TRBV7-6 | . | TGTGCCAGCAGCTTAATTTCAGGCACAGATACGCAGTATTTT | CASSLISGTDTQYF
. | TRBJ2-5 | TRBV3-1 | . | TGTGCCAGCAGCCAAGAATTCTGGAGATGGCCCCAAGAGACCCAGTACTTC | CASSQEFWRWPQETQYF
many | TRBJ2-1 | TRBV7-8 | . | TGTGCCAGCAGACCTACAGGTAGCTCCTACAATGAGCAGTTCTTC | CASRPTGSSYNEQFF
. | TRBJ2-2 | TRBV2 | TRBD1 | TGTGCCAGCAGTATGGGACAGGTGAACACCGGGGAGCTGTTTTTT | CASSMGQVNTGELFF
few | TRBJ2-6 | TRBV28 | TRBD1 | TGTGCCAGCACTCGCGGAGGACAGGGACTTGGGGCCAACGTCCTGACTTTC | CASTRGGQGLGANVLTF
many | TRBJ2-6 | TRBV7-9 | TRBD1 | TGTGCCAGCAGCGAAACAGGGGACTCTGGGGCCAACGTCCTGACTTTC | CASSETGDSGANVLTF
. | TRBJ2-5 | TRBV20-1 | TRBD2 | TGCAGTGCCCAGATGGGACTAGCGGGACTTCAAGAGACCCAGTACTTC | CSAQMGLAGLQETQYF
many | TRBJ2-1 | TRBV3-1 | . | TGTGCCAGCAGCCAAGAGATATGGAATGAGCAGTTCTTC | CASSQEIWNEQFF
. | TRBJ2-1 | TRBV12-3/TRBV12-4 | . | TGTGCCAGCAGCCCGGGCCGGGAGCAAGGCTCCTACAATGAGCAGTTCTTC | CASSPGREQGSYNEQFF
. | TRBJ2-5 | TRBV12-3/TRBV12-4 | . | TGTGCCTGCAGGAAAATGGGCCAAGAGACCCAGTACTTC | CACRKMGQETQYF
. | TRBJ2-2 | TRBV9 | . | TGTGCCAGCAGCGTAGTTCTGACCGGGGAGCTGTTTTTT | CASSVVLTGELFF
. | TRBJ2-3 | TRBV6-5 | . | TGTGCCAGCAGTTTCGCCGACAGGAGCACAGATACGCAGTATTTT | CASSFADRSTDTQYF
many | TRBJ1-1 | TRBV4-1 | . | TGCGCCAGCAGCCTCAGGGTGGTGGACACTGAAGCTTTCTTT | CASSLRVVDTEAFF
. | TRBJ2-1 | TRBV6-5 | . | TGTGCCAGCAGTTACGGGGCGGGGCGCTCCTACAATGAGCAGTTCTTC | CASSYGAGRSYNEQFF
few | TRBJ2-1 | TRBV2 | . | TGTGCCAGCAGTGAGGTAGCGGCTTACAATGAGCAGTTCTTC | CASSEVAAYNEQFF
. | TRBJ2-1 | TRBV28 | TRBD2 | TGTGCCAGCAGTTACCCGAGCGTGGGAGGGCCAGTTGATGAGCAGTTCTTC | CASSYPSVGGPVDEQFF
. | TRBJ2-1 | TRBV20-1 | . | TGCAGTGCTCGAGGGGGGGGGGATTACAATGAGCAGTTCTTC | CSARGGGDYNEQFF
. | TRBJ2-7 | TRBV5-5 | . | TGTGCCAGCAGCACCGACACCCACTACGAGCAGCACTTC | CASSTDTHYEQHF
. | TRBJ2-7 | TRBV12-3/TRBV12-4 | . | TGTGCCAGCAGTCCACTGTTTTACGAGCAGTACTTC | CASSPLFYEQYF
. | TRBJ2-5 | TRBV4-1 | . | TGCGCCAGCAGCCAAGTGGGACTTGAGTACGAGACCCAGTACTTC | CASSQVGLEYETQYF
few | TRBJ1-1 | TRBV29-1 | . | TGCAGCGTTTATACCGGGACATATATGAACACTGAAGCTTTCTTT | CSVYTGTYMNTEAFF
. | TRBJ2-3 | TRBV11-2 | TRBD2 | TGTGCCAGCAGCTCAGGTTCCGGGACTATGAGGACAGATACGCAGTATTTT | CASSSGSGTMRTDTQYF
. | TRBJ2-1 | TRBV2 | . | TGTGCCAGCAGCGCCGGTGGGCAGGACCGCTACAATGAGCAGTTCTTC | CASSAGGQDRYNEQFF
. | TRBJ2-1 | TRBV7-6 | . | TGTGCCAGCAGCTTAGCGGCCAGCCTCTCCGTTCAAGATGAGCAGTTCTTC | CASSLAASLSVQDEQFF
few | TRBJ1-3 | TRBV7-2 | . | TGTGCCAGCAGGCGAGGCAACACCATATATTTT | CASRRGNTIYF
. | TRBJ2-1 | TRBV15 | . | TGTGCCACCAGCAGAGACCCAGGGGCGACCTACAATGAGCAGTTCTTC | CATSRDPGATYNEQFF
. | TRBJ1-1 | TRBV12-3/TRBV12-4 | . | TGTGCCAGCAGTTTAGCGCTAGGGGTCCTTTTGAACACTGAAGCTTTCTTT | CASSLALGVLLNTEAFF
few | TRBJ2-5 | TRBV4-1 | . | TGCGCCAGCAGCCAAGATGACCCCGCGGGGCAAGAGACCCAGTACTTC | CASSQDDPAGQETQYF
many | TRBJ2-7 | TRBV12-3/TRBV12-4 | . | TGTGCCAGCAGCTGGACTACCTACGAGCAGTACTTC | CASSWTTYEQYF
few | TRBJ2-7 | TRBV9 | . | TGTGCCAGCAGCGTGGACGGTCTGGAGCAGTACTTC | CASSVDGLEQYF
many | TRBJ2-3 | TRBV7-6 | TRBD2 | TGTGCCAGCAGCTTAAGCTCGGGAGGTCAGACCTATAGCACAGATACGCAGTATTTT | CASSLSSGGQTYSTDTQYF
many | TRBJ2-7 | TRBV3-1 | . | TGTGCCAGCAGCCAAGGCCTAGACCTCTACGAGCAGTACTTC | CASSQGLDLYEQYF
few | TRBJ2-1 | TRBV2 | TRBD2 | TGTGCCAGCAGTGAAAGACCTAGCGGGGGCCCTTACAATGAGCAGTTCTTC | CASSERPSGGPYNEQFF
few | TRBJ1-1 | TRBV24-1 | . | TGTGCCACCAGTGTGGGTGGGAGCACTGAAGCTTTCTTT | CATSVGGSTEAFF